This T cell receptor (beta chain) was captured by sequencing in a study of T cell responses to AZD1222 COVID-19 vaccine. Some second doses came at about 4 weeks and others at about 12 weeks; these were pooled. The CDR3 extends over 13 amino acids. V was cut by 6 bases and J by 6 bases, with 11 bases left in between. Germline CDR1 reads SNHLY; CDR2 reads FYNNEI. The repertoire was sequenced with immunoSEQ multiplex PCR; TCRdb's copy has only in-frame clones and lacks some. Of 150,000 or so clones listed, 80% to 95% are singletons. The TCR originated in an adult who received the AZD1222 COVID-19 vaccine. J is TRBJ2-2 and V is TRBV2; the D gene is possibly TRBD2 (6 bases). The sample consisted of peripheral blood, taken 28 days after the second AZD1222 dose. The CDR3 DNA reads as TGTGCCAGCAGCCTCACTAGCTCCGGGGAGCTGTTTTTT. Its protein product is CASSLTSSGELFF.